This is a list of T cell receptor beta chains from one sample in a study of blood T cells in healthy people across ages. TCRdb processed the 5' RACE reads anew with MiXCR; each CDR3 protein has one entry. The sample lists 1.5 million to 2 million distinct CDR3 sequences, approximately 50% seen once, with more than 2% in the top ten. Specimen: blood. Receptors originate from a woman aged 35 to 49 in good health. CDR3s include the opening cysteine and the closing phenylalanine or tryptophan. D genes are given only for firm matches. Clone size, where shown, is once, few, many, or a class for clones that have expanded.

CDR3aa: CASSPTWGTDPYEQYF
CDR3nt: TGTGCCAGCAGCCCAACCTGGGGGACAGACCCCTACGAGCAGTACTTC
v_gene: TRBV7-9
abundance: few
d_gene: TRBD1
j_gene: TRBJ2-7

CDR3aa: CSASLGDRGYEQFF
CDR3nt: TGCAGTGCTAGTCTCGGGGACAGGGGCTATGAGCAGTTCTTC
v_gene: TRBV20-1
abundance: -
d_gene: TRBD1
j_gene: TRBJ2-1

CDR3aa: CASSITRMNTEAFF
CDR3nt: TGTGCCAGCAGCATAACACGTATGAACACTGAAGCTTTCTTT
v_gene: TRBV7-9
abundance: -
d_gene: -
j_gene: TRBJ1-1

CDR3aa: CASSYGNYGYTF
CDR3nt: TGTGCCAGCAGTTACGGGAACTATGGCTACACCTTC
v_gene: TRBV6-6
abundance: many
d_gene: -
j_gene: TRBJ1-2

CDR3aa: CASSYSPSGAKETQYF
CDR3nt: TGTGCCAGCAGTTACTCTCCCAGCGGGGCGAAAGAGACCCAGTACTTC
v_gene: TRBV6-2/TRBV6-3
abundance: -
d_gene: TRBD2
j_gene: TRBJ2-5

CDR3aa: CAGSEVGGTQYF
CDR3nt: TGTGCCGGCAGTGAGGTTGGAGGGACCCAGTACTTC
v_gene: TRBV25-1
abundance: -
d_gene: -
j_gene: TRBJ2-5

CDR3aa: CASSLWSQGGNEQFF
CDR3nt: TGTGCCAGCAGTTTGTGGTCACAGGGCGGGAATGAGCAGTTCTTC
v_gene: TRBV28
abundance: -
d_gene: -
j_gene: TRBJ2-1

CDR3aa: CASRHQPLDREETQYF
CDR3nt: TGTGCCAGCAGACACCAACCTTTGGACAGGGAAGAGACCCAGTACTTC
v_gene: TRBV6-5
abundance: -
d_gene: TRBD1
j_gene: TRBJ2-5

CDR3aa: CRVAAGAFNEQFF
CDR3nt: TGCAGGGTTGCAGCGGGGGCCTTCAATGAGCAGTTCTTC
v_gene: TRBV29-1
abundance: -
d_gene: TRBD2
j_gene: TRBJ2-1

CDR3aa: CASRDLAGDGNEQFF
CDR3nt: TGCGCCAGCAGGGATTTGGCGGGGGACGGAAATGAGCAGTTCTTC
v_gene: TRBV5-1
abundance: -
d_gene: TRBD2
j_gene: TRBJ2-1